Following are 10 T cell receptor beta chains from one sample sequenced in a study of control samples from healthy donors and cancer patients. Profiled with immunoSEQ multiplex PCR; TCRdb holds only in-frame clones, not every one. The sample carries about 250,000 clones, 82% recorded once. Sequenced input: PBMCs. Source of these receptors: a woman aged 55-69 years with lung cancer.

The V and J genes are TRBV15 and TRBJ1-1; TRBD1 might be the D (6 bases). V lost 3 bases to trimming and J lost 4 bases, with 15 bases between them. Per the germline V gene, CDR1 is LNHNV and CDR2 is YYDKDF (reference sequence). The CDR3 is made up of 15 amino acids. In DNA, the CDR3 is TGTGCCACCAGCAGGGGGGGGGCAAGTCGCACTGAAGCTTTCTTT. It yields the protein CATSRGGASRTEAFF.

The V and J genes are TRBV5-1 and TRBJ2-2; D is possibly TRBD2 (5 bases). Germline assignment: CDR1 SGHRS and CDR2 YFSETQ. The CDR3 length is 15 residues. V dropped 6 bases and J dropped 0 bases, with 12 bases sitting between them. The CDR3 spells CASTRDSANTGELFF. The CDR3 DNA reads TGCGCCAGCACCCGGGATAGCGCGAACACCGGGGAGCTGTTTTTT.

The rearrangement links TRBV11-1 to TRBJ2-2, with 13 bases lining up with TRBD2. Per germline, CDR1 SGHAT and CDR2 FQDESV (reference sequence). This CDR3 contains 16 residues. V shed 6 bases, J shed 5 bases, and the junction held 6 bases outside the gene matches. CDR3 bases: TGTGCCAGCAGTCCATCGACTAGCGGGGGGACCGGGGAGCTGTTTTTT. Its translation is CASSPSTSGGTGELFF.

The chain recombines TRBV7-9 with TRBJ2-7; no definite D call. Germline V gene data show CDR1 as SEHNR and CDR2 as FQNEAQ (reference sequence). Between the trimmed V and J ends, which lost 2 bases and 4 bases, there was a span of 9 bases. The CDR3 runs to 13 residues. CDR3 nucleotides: TGTGCCAGCAGCTTATTATCGGGTTACGAGCAGTACTTC. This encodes CASSLLSGYEQYF.

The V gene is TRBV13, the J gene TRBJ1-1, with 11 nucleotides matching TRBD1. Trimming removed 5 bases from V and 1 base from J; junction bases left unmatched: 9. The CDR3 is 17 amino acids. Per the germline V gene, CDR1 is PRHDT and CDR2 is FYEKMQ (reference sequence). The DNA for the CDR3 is TGTGCCAGCAGCCGGGACAGGGGGGGAAGTGGGAACACTGAAGCTTTCTTT. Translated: CASSRDRGGSGNTEAFF.

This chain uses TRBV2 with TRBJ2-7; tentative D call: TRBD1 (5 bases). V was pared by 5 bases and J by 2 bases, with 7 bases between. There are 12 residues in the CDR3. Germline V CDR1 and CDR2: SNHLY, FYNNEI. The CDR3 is CASSRQPYEQYF. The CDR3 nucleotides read TGTGCCAGCAGTCGACAGCCCTACGAGCAGTACTTC.

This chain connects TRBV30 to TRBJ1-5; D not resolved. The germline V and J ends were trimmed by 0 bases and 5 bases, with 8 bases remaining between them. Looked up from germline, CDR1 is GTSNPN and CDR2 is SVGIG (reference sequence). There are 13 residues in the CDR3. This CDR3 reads CAWSVGEHQPQHF. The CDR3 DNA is TGTGCCTGGAGTGTCGGGGAGCATCAGCCCCAGCATTTT.

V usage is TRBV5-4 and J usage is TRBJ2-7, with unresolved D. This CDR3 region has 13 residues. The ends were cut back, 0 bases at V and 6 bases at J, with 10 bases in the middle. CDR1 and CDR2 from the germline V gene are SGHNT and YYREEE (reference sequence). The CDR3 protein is CASSLEDVREQYF. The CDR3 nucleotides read TGTGCCAGCAGCTTGGAGGACGTACGCGAGCAGTACTTC.

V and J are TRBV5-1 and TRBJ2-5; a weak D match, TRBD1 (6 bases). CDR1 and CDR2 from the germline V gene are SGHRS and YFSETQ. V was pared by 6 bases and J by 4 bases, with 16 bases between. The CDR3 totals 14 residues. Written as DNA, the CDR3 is TGCGCCAGCACCAACTCAAAAGGGGGAGAGACCCAGTACTTC. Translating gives CASTNSKGGETQYF.

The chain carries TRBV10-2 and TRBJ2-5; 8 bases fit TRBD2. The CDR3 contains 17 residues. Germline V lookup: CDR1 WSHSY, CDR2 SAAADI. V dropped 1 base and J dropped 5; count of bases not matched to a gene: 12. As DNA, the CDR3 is TGCGCCAGCAGTGAGTTGGTGGCGAGCGGGAGTGGGGAGACCCAGTACTTC. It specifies CASSELVASGSGETQYF.